The text below deals with one T cell receptor (beta chain). Its antigen remains unknown. The sample originates from a study of post-analysis software for immune sequencing data. The CDR3 spans 15 residues. The V and J ends lost 6 bases and 3 bases respectively, with 14 bases between them. CDR1 is LGHNT and CDR2 is FRNRAP in the germline V gene. General study findings and limits: Controls showed lower frequencies than patients for several TRBV segments, and TRBV5-6, TRBV5-1 and TRBV20-1 were among these.

Unique molecular identifiers were present in the TCR beta cDNA libraries. TCRdb passed the PCR reads through MiXCR, listing each CDR3 protein once. Of about 200,000 distinct CDR3 sequences in the sample, 29% are singletons; the top ten hold 3% to 4%. Sequences were obtained from blood. The TCR was taken from a girl between 2 and 17 years old with multiple sclerosis. The chain uses TRBV12-5 and TRBJ2-2, with D perhaps assigned TRBD1 or TRBD2 (6 bases each). CDR3 nucleotides: TGTGCTAGTGGAATCGGGGGCCCGGACACCGGGGAGCTGTTTTTT. It encodes CASGIGGPDTGELFF.